This T cell receptor (beta chain) was captured in a study of blood T cell repertoires in COVID-19. Across the whole study: The study drew acute and convalescent COVID-19 samples from the United States, Italy and Spain. Nucleic acid was either cDNA or gDNA, and it came from T cells, B-cell-depleted T cells, or PBMCs.

The V end lost 0 bases, the J end lost 5 bases, and 11 bases lay between the germline ends. There are 14 residues in the CDR3. Germline V CDR1 and CDR2: SGHNT, YYREEE (reference sequence). Study processing details: The authors estimated nucleated cell counts from reference gene primer amplification. Sequenced by immunoSEQ multiplex PCR; TCRdb stores in-frame clones only, minus some. V and J calls and clone size come straight from that table; D and trimming were deduced from the DNA. The sample contains about 160,000 clones, roughly 79% of which appear only once. This sequence joins TRBV5-4 and TRBJ1-2; D may be TRBD1 (5 bases). This TCR came from a woman older than 75 with acute or convalescent COVID-19. The material sequenced was peripheral blood. The CDR3 protein is CASSLAFQGYGYTF. The CDR3 region has the DNA TGTGCCAGCAGCTTGGCCTTTCAGGGATATGGCTACACCTTC.